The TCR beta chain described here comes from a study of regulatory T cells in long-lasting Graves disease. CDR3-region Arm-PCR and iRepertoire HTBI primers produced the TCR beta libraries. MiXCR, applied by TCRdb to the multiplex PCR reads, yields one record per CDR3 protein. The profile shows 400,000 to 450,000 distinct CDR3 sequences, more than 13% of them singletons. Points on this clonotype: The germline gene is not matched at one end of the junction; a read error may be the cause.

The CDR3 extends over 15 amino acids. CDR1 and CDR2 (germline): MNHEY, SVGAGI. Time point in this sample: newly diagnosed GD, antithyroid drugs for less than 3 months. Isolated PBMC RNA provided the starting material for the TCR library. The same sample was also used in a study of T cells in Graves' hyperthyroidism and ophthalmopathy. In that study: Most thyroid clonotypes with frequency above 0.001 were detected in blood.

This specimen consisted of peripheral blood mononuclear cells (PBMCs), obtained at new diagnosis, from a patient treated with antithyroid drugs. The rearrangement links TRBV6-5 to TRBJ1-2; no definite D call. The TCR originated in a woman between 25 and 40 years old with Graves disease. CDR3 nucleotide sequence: TGTGCCAGCAGTTACACGCCCGATACGAACTATGGCTGCACCTTC. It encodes CASSYTPDTNYGCTF.